Reported below is one T cell receptor beta chain. The antigen is unknown. These data are taken from a study of neoadjuvant anti-PD-1 for oral cavity cancer. The study, taken as a whole, reports: PBMC Gini-index clonality exceeded responders' in non-responders post-nivolumab. Each response group had just a few patients in TCR analyses.

This CDR3 comprises 12 residues. Germline V gene lookup returns CDR1 MNHEY and CDR2 SVGAGI. Trimming pared 8 bases from V and 7 bases from J, leaving 12 bases between. Most PBMC samples had roughly 0.45 ug input DNA in six replicates. Clones were read by immunoSEQ multiplex PCR, and TCRdb kept only the in-frame ones, dropping some. The sample shows roughly 16,000 clones, about 60% of them seen only once. These newly diagnosed stage II-IVA oral cavity squamous cell carcinoma patients had no prior systemic or radiation treatment. This rearrangement joins TRBV6-5 to TRBJ1-3, with a possible D match to TRBD1 (6 bases). The sequenced sample was PBMCs, obtained before nivolumab (anti-PD-1) treatment. The receptor was isolated from a person aged 35 to 85 with oral cavity squamous cell carcinoma. The CDR3 protein is CASGERGNTIYF. The CDR3 coding sequence is TGTGCCAGCGGCGAGAGGGGGAACACCATATATTTT.